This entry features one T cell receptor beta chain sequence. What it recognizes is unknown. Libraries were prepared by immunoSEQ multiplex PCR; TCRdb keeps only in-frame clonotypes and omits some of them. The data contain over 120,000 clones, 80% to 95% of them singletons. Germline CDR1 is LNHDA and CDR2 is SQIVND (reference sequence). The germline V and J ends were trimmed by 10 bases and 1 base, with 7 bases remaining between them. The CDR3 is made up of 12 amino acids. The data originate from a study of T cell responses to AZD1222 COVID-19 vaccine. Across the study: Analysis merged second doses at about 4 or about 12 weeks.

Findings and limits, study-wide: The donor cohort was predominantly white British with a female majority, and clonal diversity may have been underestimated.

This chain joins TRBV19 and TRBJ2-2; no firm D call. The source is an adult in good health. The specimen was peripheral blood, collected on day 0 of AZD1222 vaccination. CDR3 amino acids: CATGENTGELFF. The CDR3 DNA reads TGTGCCACAGGAGAGAACACCGGGGAGCTGTTTTTT.